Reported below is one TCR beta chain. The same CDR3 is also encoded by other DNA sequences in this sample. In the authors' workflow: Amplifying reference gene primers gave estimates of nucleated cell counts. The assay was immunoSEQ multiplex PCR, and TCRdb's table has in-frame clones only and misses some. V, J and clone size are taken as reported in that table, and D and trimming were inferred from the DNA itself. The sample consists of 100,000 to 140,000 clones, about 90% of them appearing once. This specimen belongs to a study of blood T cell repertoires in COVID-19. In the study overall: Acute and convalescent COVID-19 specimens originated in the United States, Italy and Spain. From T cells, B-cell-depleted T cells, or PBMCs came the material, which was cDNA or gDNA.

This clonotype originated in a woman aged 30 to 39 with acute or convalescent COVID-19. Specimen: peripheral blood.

The CDR3 reads CASSVSGYEQYF. Written as DNA, the CDR3 is TGTGCCAGCAGTGTATCAGGGTACGAGCAGTACTTC. The genes are TRBV2 and TRBJ2-7, with D possibly matching TRBD1 (5 bases). Trimming pared 4 bases from V and 4 bases from J, leaving 8 bases between. The germline V gene encodes CDR1 SNHLY and CDR2 FYNNEI. The length of the CDR3 is 12 residues.